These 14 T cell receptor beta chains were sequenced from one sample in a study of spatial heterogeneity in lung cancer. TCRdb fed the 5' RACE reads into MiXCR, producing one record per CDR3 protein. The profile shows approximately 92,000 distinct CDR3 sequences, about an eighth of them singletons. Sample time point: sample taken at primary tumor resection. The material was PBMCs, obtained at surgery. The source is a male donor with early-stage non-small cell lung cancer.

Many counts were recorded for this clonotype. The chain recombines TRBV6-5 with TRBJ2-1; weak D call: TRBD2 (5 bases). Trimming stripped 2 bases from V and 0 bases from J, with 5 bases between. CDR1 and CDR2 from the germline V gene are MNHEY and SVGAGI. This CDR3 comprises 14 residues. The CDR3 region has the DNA TGTGCCAGCAGTTACGGGAGCTCCTACAATGAGCAGTTCTTC. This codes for CASSYGSSYNEQFF.

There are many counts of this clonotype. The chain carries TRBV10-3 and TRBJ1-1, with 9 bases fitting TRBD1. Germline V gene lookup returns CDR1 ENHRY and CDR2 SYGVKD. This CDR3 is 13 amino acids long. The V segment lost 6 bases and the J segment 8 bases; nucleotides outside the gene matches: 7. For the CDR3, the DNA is TGTGCCATCAGGGGGACAGGGAATGGGGAAGCTTTCTTT. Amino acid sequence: CAIRGTGNGEAFF.

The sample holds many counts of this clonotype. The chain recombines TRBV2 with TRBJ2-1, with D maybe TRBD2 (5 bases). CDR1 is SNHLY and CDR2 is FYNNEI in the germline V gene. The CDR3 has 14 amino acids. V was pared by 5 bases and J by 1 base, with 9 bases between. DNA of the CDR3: TGTGCCAGCAGTCGGGGTCTTTCCTACAATGAGCAGTTCTTC. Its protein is CASSRGLSYNEQFF.

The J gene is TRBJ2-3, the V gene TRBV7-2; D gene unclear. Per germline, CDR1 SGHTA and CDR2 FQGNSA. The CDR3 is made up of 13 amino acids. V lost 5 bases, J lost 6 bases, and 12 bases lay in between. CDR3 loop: CASSPNKGDTQYF. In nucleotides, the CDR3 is TGTGCCAGCAGCCCAAACAAAGGCGATACGCAGTATTTT.

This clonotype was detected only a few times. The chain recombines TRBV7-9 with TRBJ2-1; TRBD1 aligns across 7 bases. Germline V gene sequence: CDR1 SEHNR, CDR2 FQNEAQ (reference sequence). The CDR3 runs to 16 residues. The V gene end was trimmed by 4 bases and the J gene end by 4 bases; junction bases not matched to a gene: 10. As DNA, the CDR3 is TGTGCCAGCAGCTCACTCCGGGACAGAAAATACAATGAGCAGTTCTTC. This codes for CASSSLRDRKYNEQFF.

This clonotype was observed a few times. The CDR3 sequence is CASSVGRGETQYF. CDR3 sequence (DNA): TGTGCCAGCAGCGTGGGACGCGGGGAGACCCAGTACTTC. The chain uses TRBV9 and TRBJ2-5; D tentatively fits TRBD1 or TRBD2 (5 bases each). The CDR3 runs to 13 residues. Per the germline V gene, CDR1 is SGDLS and CDR2 is YYNGEE. V lost 2 bases and J lost 5, with 10 bases in between.

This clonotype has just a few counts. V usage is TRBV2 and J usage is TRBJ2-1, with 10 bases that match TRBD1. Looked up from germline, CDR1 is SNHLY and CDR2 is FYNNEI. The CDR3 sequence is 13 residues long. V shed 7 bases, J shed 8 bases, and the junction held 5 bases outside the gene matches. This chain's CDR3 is CASNRDRGHEQFF. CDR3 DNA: TGTGCCAGCAACCGGGACAGGGGACATGAGCAGTTCTTC.

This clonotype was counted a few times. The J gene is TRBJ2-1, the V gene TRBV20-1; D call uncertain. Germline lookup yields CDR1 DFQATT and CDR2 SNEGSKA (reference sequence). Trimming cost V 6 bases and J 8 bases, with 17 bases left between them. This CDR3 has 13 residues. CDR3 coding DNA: TGCAGTGCCCCGGCCGGGTTTGACCATGAGCAGTTCTTC. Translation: CSAPAGFDHEQFF.

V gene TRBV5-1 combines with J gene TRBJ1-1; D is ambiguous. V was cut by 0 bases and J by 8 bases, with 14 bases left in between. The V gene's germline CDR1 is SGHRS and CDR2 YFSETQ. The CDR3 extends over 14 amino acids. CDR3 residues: CASSLDSQPSEAFF. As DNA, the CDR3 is TGCGCCAGCAGCTTGGATTCGCAACCCTCAGAAGCTTTCTTT.

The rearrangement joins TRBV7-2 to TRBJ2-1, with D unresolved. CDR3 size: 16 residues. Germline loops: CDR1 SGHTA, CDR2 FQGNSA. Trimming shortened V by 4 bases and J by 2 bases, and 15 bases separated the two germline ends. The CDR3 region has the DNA TGTGCCAGCAGCTGGAACGGCCAACGGACCTACAATGAGCAGTTCTTC. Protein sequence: CASSWNGQRTYNEQFF.

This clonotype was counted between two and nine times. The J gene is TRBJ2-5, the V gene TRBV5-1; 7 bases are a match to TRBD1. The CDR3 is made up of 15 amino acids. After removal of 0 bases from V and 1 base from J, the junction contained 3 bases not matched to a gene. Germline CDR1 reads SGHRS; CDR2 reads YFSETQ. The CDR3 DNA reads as TGCGCCAGCAGCTTGGGAGGGGACAGCCAAGAGACCCAGTACTTC. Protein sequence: CASSLGGDSQETQYF.

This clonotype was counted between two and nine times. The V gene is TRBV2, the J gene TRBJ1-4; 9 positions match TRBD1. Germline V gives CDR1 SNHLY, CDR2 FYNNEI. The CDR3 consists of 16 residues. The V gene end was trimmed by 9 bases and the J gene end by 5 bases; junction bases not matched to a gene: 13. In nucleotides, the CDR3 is TGTGCCAGTCACCTCCTCCGACAGGGGGGAAATGAAAAACTGTTTTTT. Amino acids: CASHLLRQGGNEKLFF.

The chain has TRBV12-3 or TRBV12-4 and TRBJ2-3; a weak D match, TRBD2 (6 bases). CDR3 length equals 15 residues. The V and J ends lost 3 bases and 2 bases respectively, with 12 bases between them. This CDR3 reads CASSLGGRDTDTQYF. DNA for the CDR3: TGTGCCAGCAGTTTGGGAGGTCGGGACACAGATACGCAGTATTTT.

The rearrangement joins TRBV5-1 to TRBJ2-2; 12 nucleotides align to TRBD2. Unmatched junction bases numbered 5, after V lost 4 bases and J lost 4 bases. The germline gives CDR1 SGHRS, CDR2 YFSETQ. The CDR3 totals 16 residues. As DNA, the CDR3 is TGCGCCAGCAGCAGGACTAGCGGGAACCCCACCGGGGAGCTGTTTTTT. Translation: CASSRTSGNPTGELFF.